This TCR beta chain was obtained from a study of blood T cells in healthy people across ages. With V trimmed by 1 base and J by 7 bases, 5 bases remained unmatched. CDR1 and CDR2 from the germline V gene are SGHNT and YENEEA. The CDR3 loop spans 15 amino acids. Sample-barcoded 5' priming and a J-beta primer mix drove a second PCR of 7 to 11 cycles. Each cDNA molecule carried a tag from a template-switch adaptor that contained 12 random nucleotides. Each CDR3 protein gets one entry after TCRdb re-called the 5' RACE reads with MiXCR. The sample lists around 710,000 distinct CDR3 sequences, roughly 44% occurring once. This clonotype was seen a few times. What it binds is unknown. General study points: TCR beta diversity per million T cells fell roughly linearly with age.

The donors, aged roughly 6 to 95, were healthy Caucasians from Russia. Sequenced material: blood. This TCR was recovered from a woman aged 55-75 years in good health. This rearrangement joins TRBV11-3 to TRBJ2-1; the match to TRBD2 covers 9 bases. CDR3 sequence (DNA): TGTGCCAGCAGCTTAGGTAGCGGGGGAAGGAATGAGCAGTTCTTC. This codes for CASSLGSGGRNEQFF.